The clone carrying this TCR beta chain was picked up one time. The data originate from a study of shared clonotypes between healthy human individuals. Measured with immunoSEQ multiplex PCR; TCRdb has only the in-frame clones, and not every one. The table shows some 2,500,000 clones, with 93% occurring only once. Splitting of CD4+ cells produced CD45RA+ naive and CD45RA-negative memory subsets. Germline assignment: CDR1 SEHNR and CDR2 FQNEAQ (reference sequence). The trim removed 3 bases at V and 12 bases at J, leaving 14 bases unmatched. The CDR3 contains 16 residues. The specimen sequenced was naive CD4+ T cells from PBMCs. The subset: CD45RA+ positively selected. V is TRBV7-9 and J is TRBJ2-1; 10 bases are a match to TRBD2. This TCR derives from a young man in good health. Some clones in this sample may be carry-over from other donors' samples. The CDR3 nucleotides read TGTGCCAGCAGCTTCCGGACTAGCGGTCTACCTTTCGGGCAGTTCTTC. Amino acids: CASSFRTSGLPFGQFF.